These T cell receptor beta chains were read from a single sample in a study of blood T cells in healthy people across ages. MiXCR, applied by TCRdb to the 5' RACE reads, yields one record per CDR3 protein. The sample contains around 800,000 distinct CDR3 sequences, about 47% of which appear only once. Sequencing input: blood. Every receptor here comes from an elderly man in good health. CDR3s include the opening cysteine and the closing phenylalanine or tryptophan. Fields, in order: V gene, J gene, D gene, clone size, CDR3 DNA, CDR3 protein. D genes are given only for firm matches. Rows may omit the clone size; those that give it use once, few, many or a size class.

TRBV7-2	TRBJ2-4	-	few	TGTGCCAGCAGCTTACCCCTGGGTAGTGGAAACATTCAGTACTTC	CASSLPLGSGNIQYF
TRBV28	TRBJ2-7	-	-	TGTGCCAGCAGTTTGACCGGGAACTCCTACGAGCAGTACTTC	CASSLTGNSYEQYF
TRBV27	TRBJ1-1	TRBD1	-	TGTGCCAGCAGTTATAACAGGGGGTCTGAAGCTTTCTTT	CASSYNRGSEAFF
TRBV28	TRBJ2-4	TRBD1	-	TGTGCCAGCAGTCGACAGGGAAAGGAGCAGTACTTC	CASSRQGKEQYF
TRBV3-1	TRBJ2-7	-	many	TGTGCCAGCAGCCAAGATACGGGAGCGCCCTACGAGCAGTACTTC	CASSQDTGAPYEQYF
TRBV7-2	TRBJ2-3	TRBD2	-	TGTGCCAGCAGCCCTTGGGGGGGGAGTCTGCATACAGATACGCAGTATTTT	CASSPWGGSLHTDTQYF
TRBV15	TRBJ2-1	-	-	TGTGCCACCAGCCCCCGTCTTCTCGGGAGCTCCTACAATGAGCAGTTCTTC	CATSPRLLGSSYNEQFF
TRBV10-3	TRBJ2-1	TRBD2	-	TGTGCCATCAGTGGCCCGACTAGCGGGACCTTAACGGCCTCCTACAATGAGCAGTTCTTC	CAISGPTSGTLTASYNEQFF
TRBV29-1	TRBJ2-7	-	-	TGCAGCGTTGAGATGGAGGGGGGCATCTACGAGCAGTACTTC	CSVEMEGGIYEQYF
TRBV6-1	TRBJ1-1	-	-	TGTGCCAGCAGCAAGGACGGGGACTTGAATGAAGCTTTCTTT	CASSKDGDLNEAFF
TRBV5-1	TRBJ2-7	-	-	TGCGCCAGCAGCTTGGTTTTAAGCGAGCAGTACTTC	CASSLVLSEQYF
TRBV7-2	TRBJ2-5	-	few	TGTGCCAGCAGCCCTGACAGGACACAAGAGACCCAGTACTTC	CASSPDRTQETQYF
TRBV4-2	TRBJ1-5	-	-	TGTGCCAGCAGCCAAGAAGGGACCTTTGGGCAGCCCCAGCATTTT	CASSQEGTFGQPQHF
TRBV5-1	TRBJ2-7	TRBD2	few	TGCGCCAGCAGCACTGTAGCGGGATCGAACTACGAGCAGTACTTC	CASSTVAGSNYEQYF
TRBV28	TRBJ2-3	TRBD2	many	TGTGCCAGCACTCAACCAACTAGCGGGAGTTTCACAGATACGCAGTATTTT	CASTQPTSGSFTDTQYF
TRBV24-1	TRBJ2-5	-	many	TGTGCCACCAGTGATTTGTACGAGGGGATGGGGGAGACCCAGTACTTC	CATSDLYEGMGETQYF
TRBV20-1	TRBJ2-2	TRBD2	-	TGCAGTGCTAGAGAAACGGGGCTAGCGGGAGCGGGGGAGCTGTTTTTT	CSARETGLAGAGELFF
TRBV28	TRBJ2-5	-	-	TGTGCCAGCAGTTTAGTGGGGACAAGTAAAGAGACCCAGTACTTC	CASSLVGTSKETQYF
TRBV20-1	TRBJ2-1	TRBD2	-	TGCAGCGCCTTACGCGGGGGGCCCTACAATGAGCAGTTCTTC	CSALRGGPYNEQFF
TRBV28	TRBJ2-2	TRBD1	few	TGTGCCAGCAGTTTCTTGAGCCTTACAGGGGTCAACACCGGGGAGCTGTTTTTT	CASSFLSLTGVNTGELFF
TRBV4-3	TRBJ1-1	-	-	TGCGCCAGCAGCCAAGACATGCAGGGGTTCGCTGAAGCTTTCTTT	CASSQDMQGFAEAFF
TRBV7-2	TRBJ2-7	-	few	TGTGCCAGCAGCTTAGACTGGCGGAGCTCCTACGAGCAGTACTTC	CASSLDWRSSYEQYF
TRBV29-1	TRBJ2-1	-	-	TGCAGCGGGACCGTAGTCAATGAGCAGTTCTTC	CSGTVVNEQFF
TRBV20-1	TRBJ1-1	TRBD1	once	TGCGGTGCTCGCCCAGGGGGGAGGAAGGACACTGAAGCTTTCTTT	CGARPGGRKDTEAFF
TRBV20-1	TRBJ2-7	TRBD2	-	TGCAGTGCTAGACGGGGGGGCTACGAGCAGTACTTC	CSARRGGYEQYF
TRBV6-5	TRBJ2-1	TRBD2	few	TGTGCCAGCAGTATGGGACTAGCGGTAACTGAGCAGTTCTTC	CASSMGLAVTEQFF
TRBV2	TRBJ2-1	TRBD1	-	TGTGCCAGCAGTGAACGTTCAGGGGGATACGGTGAGCAGTTCTTC	CASSERSGGYGEQFF
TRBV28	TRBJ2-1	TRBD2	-	TGTGCCAGCAAGTCCCGGGGGCTAGCGGGAGGGCCGATTGAGCAGTTCTTC	CASKSRGLAGGPIEQFF
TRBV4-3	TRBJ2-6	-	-	TGCGCCAGCAGCCAAGATCCCCGGGGGGCCGGGGCCAACGTCCTGACTTTC	CASSQDPRGAGANVLTF
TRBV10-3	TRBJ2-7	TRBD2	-	TGTGCCATCAGTGCGGCTAGCGGGAGCCGGGTCGGCGAGCAGTACTTC	CAISAASGSRVGEQYF
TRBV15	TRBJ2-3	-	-	TGTGCCACCAGCACGTCGGGGGACCCGGTTAGCACAGATACGCAGTATTTT	CATSTSGDPVSTDTQYF
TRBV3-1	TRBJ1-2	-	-	TGTACCAGCAGCCAAGTAGAGGACAGCCAGGGCTACACCTTC	CTSSQVEDSQGYTF
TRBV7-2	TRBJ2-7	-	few	TGTGCCAGCAGCCCCAGTAGAGGGAGCTCCTACGAGCAGTACTTC	CASSPSRGSSYEQYF
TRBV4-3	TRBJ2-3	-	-	TGCGCCAGCAGCCAAGTAGCTGGGCTCGCAGATACGCAGTATTTT	CASSQVAGLADTQYF
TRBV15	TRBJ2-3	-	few	TGTGCCACCAGCAGAGAGGGTCGTGACTTCCTAGATACGCAGTATTTT	CATSREGRDFLDTQYF
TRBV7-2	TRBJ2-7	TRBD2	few	TGTGCCAGCAGCTTAGGGCTAGCGGGAGGATCTATCTCCTACGAGCAGTACTTC	CASSLGLAGGSISYEQYF
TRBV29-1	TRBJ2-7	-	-	TGCAGCTATAGGACGGTCTCCTACGAGCAGTACTTC	CSYRTVSYEQYF
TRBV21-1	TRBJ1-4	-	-	TGTGCCAGCAGCAAAGGTACAGGGTACAAAGAAAAACTGTTTTTT	CASSKGTGYKEKLFF
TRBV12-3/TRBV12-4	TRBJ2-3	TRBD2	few	TGTGCCAGCATAACAGGACTAGGTACAGATACGCAGTATTTT	CASITGLGTDTQYF
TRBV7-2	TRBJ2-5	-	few	TGTGCCAGCAGCTTATTTGCGAGCGGGCAAGAGACCCAGTACTTC	CASSLFASGQETQYF
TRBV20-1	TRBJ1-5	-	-	TGCAGTGCTAGAGTTCGGGGGGCCCGGGGCCAGCCCCAGCATTTT	CSARVRGARGQPQHF
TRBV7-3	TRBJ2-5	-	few	TGTGCCAGCAGCGCGGGAAGATGGAGAATAGAGCAGTACTTC	CASSAGRWRIEQYF
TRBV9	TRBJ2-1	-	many	TGTGCCAGCAGCGACCCTCGGACAGCGGGGACACCCGACAATGAGCAGTTCTTC	CASSDPRTAGTPDNEQFF
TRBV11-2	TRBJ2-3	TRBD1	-	TGTGCCAGCAGCTTCCGGGACAGGGGGAATACGCAGTATTTT	CASSFRDRGNTQYF
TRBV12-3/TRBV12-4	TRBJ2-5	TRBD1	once	TGTGCCAGCAGTTTTGACAGGGGGCTCGGTATAGTGGAGACCCGGTACTTC	CASSFDRGLGIVETRYF
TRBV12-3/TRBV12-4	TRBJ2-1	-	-	TGTGCCAGCAGTCTACAGGTTATGTCTGGGAATGAGCAGTTCTTC	CASSLQVMSGNEQFF
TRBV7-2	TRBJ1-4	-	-	TGTGCCAGCAGCTTAAGGCAAAGGGGAGAAAAACTGTTTTTT	CASSLRQRGEKLFF
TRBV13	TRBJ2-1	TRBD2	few	TGTGCCAGCAGCTTTTTAGCGGGAGGAGTATACAATGAGCAGTTCTTC	CASSFLAGGVYNEQFF
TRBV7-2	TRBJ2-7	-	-	TGTGCCAGCAGCGCGATCTACGAGCAGTACTTC	CASSAIYEQYF
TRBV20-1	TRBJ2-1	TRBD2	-	TGCAGTGCTCCTTTACTAGCGACAAGCGTGTGGAAGAATGAGCAGTTCTTC	CSAPLLATSVWKNEQFF
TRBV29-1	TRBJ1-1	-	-	TGCAGCGTCGCCAAGGGAGTTAACACTGAAGCTTTCTTT	CSVAKGVNTEAFF